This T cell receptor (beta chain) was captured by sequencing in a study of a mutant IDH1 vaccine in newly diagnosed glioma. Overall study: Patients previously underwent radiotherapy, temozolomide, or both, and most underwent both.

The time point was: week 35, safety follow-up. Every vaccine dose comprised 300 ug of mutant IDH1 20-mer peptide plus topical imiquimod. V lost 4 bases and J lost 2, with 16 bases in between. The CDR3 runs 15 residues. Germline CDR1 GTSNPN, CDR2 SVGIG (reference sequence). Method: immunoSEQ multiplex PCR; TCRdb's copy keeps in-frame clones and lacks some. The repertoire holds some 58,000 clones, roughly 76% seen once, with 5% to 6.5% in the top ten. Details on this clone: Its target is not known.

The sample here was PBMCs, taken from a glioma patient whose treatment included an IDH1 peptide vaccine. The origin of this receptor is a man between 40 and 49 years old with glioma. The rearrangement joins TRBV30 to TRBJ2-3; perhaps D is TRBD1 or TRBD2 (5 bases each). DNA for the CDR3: TGTGCCTGGACGAAAGGGACGGGGTACACAGATACGCAGTATTTT. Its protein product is CAWTKGTGYTDTQYF.